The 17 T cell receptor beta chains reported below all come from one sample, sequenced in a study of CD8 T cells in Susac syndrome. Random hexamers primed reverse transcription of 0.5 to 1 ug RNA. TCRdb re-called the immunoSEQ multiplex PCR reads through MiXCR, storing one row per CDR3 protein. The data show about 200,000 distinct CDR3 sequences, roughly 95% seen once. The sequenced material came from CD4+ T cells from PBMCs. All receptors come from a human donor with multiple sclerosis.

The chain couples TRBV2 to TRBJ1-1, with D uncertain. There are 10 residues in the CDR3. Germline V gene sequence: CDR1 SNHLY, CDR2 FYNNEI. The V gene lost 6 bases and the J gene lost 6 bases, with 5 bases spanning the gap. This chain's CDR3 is CASRQAEAFF. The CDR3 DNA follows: TGTGCCAGCAGGCAGGCTGAAGCTTTCTTT.

CDR3 sequence reads: CASSPTSGRVETQYF. The CDR3 DNA is TGTGCCAGCAGTCCGACTAGCGGGAGGGTGGAGACCCAGTACTTC. This chain uses TRBV2 with TRBJ2-5; TRBD2 aligns across 14 bases. CDR3 length equals 15 residues. With V trimmed by 5 bases and J by 5 bases, 4 bases remained unmatched. Per the germline V gene, CDR1 is SNHLY and CDR2 is FYNNEI.

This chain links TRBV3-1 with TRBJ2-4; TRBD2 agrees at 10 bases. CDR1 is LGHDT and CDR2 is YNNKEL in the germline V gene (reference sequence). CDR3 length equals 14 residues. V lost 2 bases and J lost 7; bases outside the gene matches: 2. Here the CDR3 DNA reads TGTGCCAGCAGCCAACTAGCGGGAGTTAACATTCAGTACTTC. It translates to CASSQLAGVNIQYF. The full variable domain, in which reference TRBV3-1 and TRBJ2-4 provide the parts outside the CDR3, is DTAVSQTPKYLVTQMGNDKSIKCEQNLGHDTMYWYKQDSKKFLKIMFSYNNKELIINETVPNRFSPKSPDKAHLNLHINSLELGDSAVYFCASSQLAGVNIQYFGAGTRLSVL.

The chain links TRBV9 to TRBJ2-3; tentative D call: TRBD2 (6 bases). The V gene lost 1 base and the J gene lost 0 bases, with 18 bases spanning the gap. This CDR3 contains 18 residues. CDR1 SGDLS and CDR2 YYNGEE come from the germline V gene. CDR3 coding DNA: TGTGCCAGCAGCGTATTAGGACTAAGGTACTCTAGCACAGATACGCAGTATTTT. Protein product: CASSVLGLRYSSTDTQYF.

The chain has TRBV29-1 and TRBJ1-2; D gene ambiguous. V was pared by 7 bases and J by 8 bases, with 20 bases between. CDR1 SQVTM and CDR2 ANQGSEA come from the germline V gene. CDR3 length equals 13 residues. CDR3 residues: CSGTLPTQAGYTF. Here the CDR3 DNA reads TGCAGCGGGACCCTCCCGACTCAGGCAGGCTACACCTTC. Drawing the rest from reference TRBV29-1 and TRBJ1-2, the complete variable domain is SAVISQKPSRDICQRGTSLTIQCQVDSQVTMMFWYRQQPGQSLTLIATANQGSEATYESGFVIDKFPISRPNLTFSTLTVSNMSPEDSSIYLCSGTLPTQAGYTFGSGTRLTVV.

CDR3 region: CASSPGQGWDNEQFF. In nucleotides, the CDR3 is TGCGCCAGCAGCCCCGGACAGGGATGGGACAATGAGCAGTTCTTC. The chain is built from TRBV5-1 and TRBJ2-1, with 8 bases fitting TRBD1. Germline CDR1 and CDR2: SGHRS and YFSETQ. This CDR3 region has 15 residues. V gave up 4 bases and J gave up 5 bases; unmatched junction bases: 8. The full variable domain, in which reference TRBV5-1 and TRBJ2-1 provide the parts outside the CDR3, is KAGVTQTPRYLIKTRGQQVTLSCSPISGHRSVSWYQQTPGQGLQFLFEYFSETQRNKGNFPGRFSGRQFSNSRSEMNVSTLELGDSALYLCASSPGQGWDNEQFFGPGTRLTVL.

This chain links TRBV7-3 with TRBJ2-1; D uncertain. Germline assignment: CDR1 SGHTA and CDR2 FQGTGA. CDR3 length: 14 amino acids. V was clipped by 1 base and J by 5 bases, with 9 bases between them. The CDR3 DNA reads TGTGCCAGCAGCTTAAATCAGATCCACAATGAGCAGTTCTTC. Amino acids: CASSLNQIHNEQFF.

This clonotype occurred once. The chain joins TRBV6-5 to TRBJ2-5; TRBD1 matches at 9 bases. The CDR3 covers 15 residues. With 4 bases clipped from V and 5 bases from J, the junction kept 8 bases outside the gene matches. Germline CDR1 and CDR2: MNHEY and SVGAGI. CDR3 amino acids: CASSSAGQGHETQYF. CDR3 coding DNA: TGTGCCAGCAGTTCGGCGGGACAGGGACATGAGACCCAGTACTTC.

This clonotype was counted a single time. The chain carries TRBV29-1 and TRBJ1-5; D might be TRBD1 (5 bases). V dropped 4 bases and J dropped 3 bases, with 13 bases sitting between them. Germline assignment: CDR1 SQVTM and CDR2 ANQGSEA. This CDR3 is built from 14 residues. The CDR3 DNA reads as TGCAGCGTTGGGGCAGGGTCCCCCAATCAGCCCCAGCATTTT. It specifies CSVGAGSPNQPQHF.

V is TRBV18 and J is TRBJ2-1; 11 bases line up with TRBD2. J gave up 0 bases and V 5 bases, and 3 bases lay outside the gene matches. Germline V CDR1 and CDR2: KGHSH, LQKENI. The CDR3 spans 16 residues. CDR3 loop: CASSRLAGSSYNEQFF. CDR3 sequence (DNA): TGTGCCAGCTCAAGACTAGCGGGGAGCTCCTACAATGAGCAGTTCTTC.

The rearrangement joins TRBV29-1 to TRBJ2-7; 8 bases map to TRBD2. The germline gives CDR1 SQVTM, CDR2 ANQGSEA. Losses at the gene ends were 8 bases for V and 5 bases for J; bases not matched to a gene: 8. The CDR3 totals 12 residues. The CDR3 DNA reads TGCAGCATAAGAAGCGGGAGAGACGAGCAGTACTTC. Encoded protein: CSIRSGRDEQYF.

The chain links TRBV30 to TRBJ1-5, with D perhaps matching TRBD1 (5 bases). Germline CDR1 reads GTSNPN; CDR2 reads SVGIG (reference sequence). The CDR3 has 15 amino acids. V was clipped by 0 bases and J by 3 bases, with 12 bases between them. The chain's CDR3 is CAWSVGSGPNQPQHF. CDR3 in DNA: TGTGCCTGGAGTGTAGGCTCGGGGCCCAATCAGCCCCAGCATTTT.

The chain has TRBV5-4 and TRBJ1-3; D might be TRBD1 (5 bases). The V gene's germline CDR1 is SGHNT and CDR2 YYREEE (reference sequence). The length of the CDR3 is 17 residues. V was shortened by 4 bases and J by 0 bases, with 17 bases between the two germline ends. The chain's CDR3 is CASSPAGGPLSGNTIYF. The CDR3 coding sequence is TGTGCCAGCAGCCCGGCCGGGGGTCCACTCTCTGGAAACACCATATATTTT. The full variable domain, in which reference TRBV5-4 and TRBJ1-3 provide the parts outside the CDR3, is ETGVTQSPTHLIKTRGQQVTLRCSSQSGHNTVSWYQQALGQGPQFIFQYYREEENGRGNFPPRFSGLQFPNYSSELNVNALELDDSALYLCASSPAGGPLSGNTIYFGEGSWLTVV.

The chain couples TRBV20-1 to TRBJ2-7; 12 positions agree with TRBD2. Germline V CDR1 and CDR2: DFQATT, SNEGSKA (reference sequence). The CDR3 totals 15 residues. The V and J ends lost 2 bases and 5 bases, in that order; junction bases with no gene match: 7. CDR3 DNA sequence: TGCAGTGCTAGACGCCTGCTAGCGGGAGGGGACGAGCAGTACTTC. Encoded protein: CSARRLLAGGDEQYF.

The CDR3 DNA follows: TGTGCCAGCAGTGAGATCGGGGCGCTAGCAGGGAATGAGCAGTTCTTC. Translation: CASSEIGALAGNEQFF. The rearrangement joins TRBV25-1 to TRBJ2-1; the D call may be TRBD1 or TRBD2 (5 bases each). The length of the CDR3 is 16 residues. The V end was cut by 3 bases, the J end by 7 bases, with 19 bases between. CDR1 and CDR2 (germline): MGHDK, SYGVNS.

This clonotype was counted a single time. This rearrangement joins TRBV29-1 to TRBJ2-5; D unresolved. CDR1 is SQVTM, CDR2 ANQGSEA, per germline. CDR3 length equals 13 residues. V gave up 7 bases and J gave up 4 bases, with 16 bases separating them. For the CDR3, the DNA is TGCAGCGCCACGAAGCCGGCAAGAGAGACCCAGTACTTC. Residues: CSATKPARETQYF.

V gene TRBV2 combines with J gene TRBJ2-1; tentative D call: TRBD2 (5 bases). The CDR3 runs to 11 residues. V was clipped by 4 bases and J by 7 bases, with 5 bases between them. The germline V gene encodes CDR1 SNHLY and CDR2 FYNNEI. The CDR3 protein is CASSAGNEQFF. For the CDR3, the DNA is TGTGCCAGCAGTGCGGGAAATGAGCAGTTCTTC.